Below, 31 T cell receptor beta chains from the same sample are listed, as sequenced in a study of vaccination and CD4 T cells after COVID-19. No antigens are known for them. The assay that was used to sequence DNA from cultured CD4+ T cells was the Oncomine TCR Beta short-read assay. TCRdb used MiXCR to reprocess the PCR reads, holding one entry per CDR3 protein. The sample includes 7,200 or so distinct CDR3 sequences, roughly 57% of them seen just once. Treatment noted: roughly 10-day PBMC culture with coronavirus spike peptide pools or control peptides (ViraFEST assay). The specimen was CD4+ T cells from blood, cultured in vitro. The receptor source for this set is a human donor who had recovered from COVID-19.

The chain has TRBV7-9 and TRBJ2-5; D is perhaps TRBD1 or TRBD2 (6 bases each). V was shortened by 4 bases and J by 5 bases, with 14 bases between the two germline ends. CDR1 is SEHNR and CDR2 is FQNEAQ in the germline V gene (reference sequence). CDR3 size: 14 residues. CDR3 coding DNA: TGTGCCAGCAGCTCCAGACTAGGGGGGGAGACCCAGTACTTC. This translates into CASSSRLGGETQYF.

The chain is built from TRBV27 and TRBJ1-2, with D perhaps TRBD1 (5 bases). Germline V CDR1 and CDR2: MNHEY, SMNVEV (reference sequence). This CDR3 comprises 15 residues. The V and J ends lost 3 bases and 5 bases respectively, with 16 bases between them. The CDR3 DNA follows: TGTGCCAGCAGTTTCTCGGACCGGGGGGTGTATGGCTACACCTTC. It yields the protein CASSFSDRGVYGYTF.

This clonotype was detected a few times. V and J are TRBV6-2 or TRBV6-3 and TRBJ1-6; D remains unclear. Germline V gives CDR1 MNHEY, CDR2 SVGEGT. The V and J ends lost 2 bases and 4 bases respectively, with 9 bases between them. The CDR3 has 15 residues. The CDR3 is CASSYRASYNSPLHF. CDR3 coding DNA: TGTGCCAGCAGTTACCGTGCGTCGTATAATTCACCCCTCCACTTT.

This clonotype showed up just a few times. The rearrangement links TRBV6-1 to TRBJ1-3; D might be TRBD1 (5 bases). CDR1 is MNHNS, CDR2 SASEGT, per germline. The CDR3 spans 16 residues. With 7 bases removed from V and 0 bases from J, the gap between germline ends came to 16 bases. CDR3 DNA sequence: TGTGCCAGCACGGAGCTAAGGGGCTTCTCTGGAAACACCATATATTTT. Protein: CASTELRGFSGNTIYF.

This clonotype was seen only once. The chain has TRBV19 and TRBJ2-7; D possibly uses TRBD1 or TRBD2 (6 bases each). Deletions cut 10 bases from V and 1 base from J, with 17 bases between. This CDR3 is 14 amino acids long. CDR1 LNHDA and CDR2 SQIVND come from the germline V gene (reference sequence). Here the CDR3 DNA reads TGTGCCACCTCCGTTAGGGGGGTTTCCTACGAGCAGTACTTC. It translates to CATSVRGVSYEQYF. Filled out from reference TRBV19 and TRBJ2-7, the complete variable domain reads DGGITQSPKYLFRKEGQNVTLSCEQNLNHDAMYWYRQDPGQGLRLIYYSQIVNDFQKGDIAEGYSVSREKKESFPLTVTSAQKNPTAFYLCATSVRGVSYEQYFGPGTRLTVT.

V usage is TRBV15 and J usage is TRBJ2-5; 13 bases match TRBD2. Germline V gives CDR1 LNHNV, CDR2 YYDKDF (reference sequence). The CDR3 is 17 amino acids. V was clipped by 4 bases and J by 3 bases; unmatched bases: 8. In nucleotides, the CDR3 is TGTGCCACCAGCACCCGACCGGGACTAGCGGGGAAAGAGACCCAGTACTTC. This sequence encodes CATSTRPGLAGKETQYF.

The chain joins TRBV6-2 or TRBV6-3 to TRBJ1-1; D remains ambiguous. The CDR3 extends over 12 amino acids. Looked up from germline, CDR1 is MNHEY and CDR2 is SVGEGT. Trimming removed 6 bases at V and 10 bases at J, with 15 bases between. The CDR3 nucleotides are TGTGCCAGCAGCTCCGTGGAGGGTAGAGCTTTCTTT. Encoded protein: CASSSVEGRAFF.

The V gene is TRBV19, the J gene TRBJ1-5; no firm D call. Germline V lookup: CDR1 LNHDA, CDR2 SQIVND (reference sequence). V was clipped by 3 bases and J by 3 bases, with 3 bases between them. The CDR3 is 12 amino acids. CDR3 coding DNA: TGTGCCAGTAGTATCGTCAATCAGCCCCAGCATTTT. Its translation: CASSIVNQPQHF.

This chain joins TRBV20-1 and TRBJ2-7; TRBD1 or TRBD2 may be the D gene (5 bases each). Trimming left V 3 bases short and J 3 bases short, with 24 bases between. Germline CDR1 is DFQATT and CDR2 is SNEGSKA (reference sequence). This CDR3 has 17 amino acids. The chain's CDR3 is CSASTGRIGGFGYEQYF. The CDR3 DNA reads TGCAGTGCTAGTACGGGACGGATAGGAGGTTTCGGCTACGAGCAGTACTTC.

The chain recombines TRBV20-1 with TRBJ1-4; D is unclear. Trimming stripped 6 bases from V and 7 bases from J, with 18 bases between. Germline assignment: CDR1 DFQATT and CDR2 SNEGSKA (reference sequence). The CDR3 totals 14 residues. The CDR3 DNA sequence: TGCAGTGCCTTGCAGCCCCAAGTAGGTGAAAAACTGTTTTTT. It translates to CSALQPQVGEKLFF.

The genes are TRBV15 and TRBJ1-2; D gene unclear. This CDR3 has 11 residues. The V gene's germline CDR1 is LNHNV and CDR2 YYDKDF (reference sequence). V shed 5 bases and J shed 2 bases, with 3 bases lying between them. CDR3 nucleotides: TGTGCCACCAGCGGGAACTATGGCTACACCTTC. It translates to CATSGNYGYTF.

The J gene is TRBJ1-4, the V gene TRBV6-1; possible D gene TRBD1, 6 bases. Germline assignment: CDR1 MNHNS and CDR2 SASEGT. CDR3 length: 13 residues. Trimming removed 7 bases from V and 7 bases from J, with 13 bases in between. Written as DNA, the CDR3 is TGTGCCAGCACGGCAGGGGCTGGTGAAAAACTGTTTTTT. Translation: CASTAGAGEKLFF.

The chain recombines TRBV12-5 with TRBJ1-1; D is uncertain. From germline, CDR1 is LGHNT and CDR2 FRNRAP. The CDR3 has 13 residues. Trimming left V 7 bases short and J 1 base short, with 10 bases between. CDR3 sequence reads: CASARGPNTEAFF. Here the CDR3 DNA reads TGTGCTAGTGCCCGAGGTCCGAACACTGAAGCTTTCTTT.

This clonotype has a handful of counts. The V and J genes are TRBV6-5 and TRBJ2-7, with a weak D call TRBD2 (6 bases). Deletions cut 0 bases from V and 3 bases from J, with 12 bases between. Germline-derived CDR1 and CDR2 are MNHEY and SVGAGI. CDR3 length: 15 residues. The CDR3 loop reads CASSYSASAYYEQYF. CDR3 sequence (DNA): TGTGCCAGCAGTTACTCGGCTAGCGCCTACTACGAGCAGTACTTC.

V gene TRBV10-3 combines with J gene TRBJ2-3; D not resolved. CDR1 is ENHRY, CDR2 SYGVKD, per germline. This CDR3 spans 16 amino acids. Deletions cut 0 bases from V and 4 bases from J, with 14 bases between. The CDR3 region is CAISESRLNGSDTQYF. CDR3 bases: TGTGCCATCAGTGAGTCGAGGTTAAACGGGTCAGATACGCAGTATTTT.

The chain employs TRBV5-4 and TRBJ2-7; D is possibly TRBD1 or TRBD2 (5 bases each). Germline CDR1 SGHNT, CDR2 YYREEE (reference sequence). V lost 4 bases to trimming and J lost 3 bases, with 8 bases between them. This CDR3 region has 12 residues. In DNA, the CDR3 is TGTGCCAGCAGCCGGGGCGGCTACGAGCAGTACTTC. Translated, it gives CASSRGGYEQYF. Using reference TRBV5-4 and TRBJ2-7 for the parts outside the CDR3, the full variable domain is ETGVTQSPTHLIKTRGQQVTLRCSSQSGHNTVSWYQQALGQGPQFIFQYYREEENGRGNFPPRFSGLQFPNYSSELNVNALELDDSALYLCASSRGGYEQYFGPGTRLTVT.

The chain employs TRBV2 and TRBJ1-5; possible D gene TRBD1, 6 bases. V gave up 6 bases and J gave up 2 bases, with 14 bases separating them. CDR1 is SNHLY and CDR2 is FYNNEI in the germline V gene. The CDR3 runs to 15 residues. This CDR3 reads CASRQEGDGNQPQHF. The CDR3 region has the DNA TGTGCCAGCAGACAGGAGGGGGACGGCAATCAGCCCCAGCATTTT.

This clonotype has more than one count but fewer than ten. The chain has TRBV24-1 and TRBJ2-2, with D perhaps TRBD2 (6 bases). Trimming shortened V by 8 bases and J by 7 bases, and 13 bases separated the two germline ends. CDR1 is KGHDR, CDR2 SFDVKD, per germline. CDR3 size: 13 residues. The CDR3 loop is CATKRREGGELFF. CDR3 bases: TGTGCCACCAAACGGCGGGAAGGCGGGGAGCTGTTTTTT.

In its sample, this clonotype ranks as medium-sized (0.01 to 0.1%). The chain employs TRBV20-1 and TRBJ1-5, with 8 bases fitting TRBD1. The ends lost 1 base at V and 7 bases at J; junction bases unmatched: 3. This CDR3 is 13 amino acids long. Germline V gene lookup returns CDR1 DFQATT and CDR2 SNEGSKA (reference sequence). CDR3 in DNA: TGCAGTGCTAGAGGACAGGGGAGGCAGCCCCAGCATTTT. It encodes CSARGQGRQPQHF.

The V and J genes are TRBV27 and TRBJ2-5; 7 bases match TRBD2. With 3 bases clipped from V and 7 bases from J, the junction kept 5 bases outside the gene matches. CDR1 is MNHEY, CDR2 SMNVEV, per germline (reference sequence). The CDR3 extends over 13 amino acids. The CDR3 DNA follows: TGTGCCAGCAGTTTGGGGGGGAAGGGGACCCAGTACTTC. Protein: CASSLGGKGTQYF.

The chain joins TRBV28 to TRBJ2-1; 8 positions match TRBD2. V shed 6 bases and J 0 bases; nucleotides not matched to a gene: 19. This CDR3 is built from 20 residues. Germline V gives CDR1 MDHEN, CDR2 SYDVKM. DNA for the CDR3: TGTGCCAGCAGGGCAACTCTGGGTAGCGGGACTTCGAGCTCCTACAATGAGCAGTTCTTC. It codes for CASRATLGSGTSSSYNEQFF.

The chain recombines TRBV2 with TRBJ1-1; the match to TRBD1 covers 7 bases. This CDR3 has 14 amino acids. The V and J ends lost 9 bases and 1 base, in that order; junction bases with no gene match: 8. CDR1 and CDR2 (germline): SNHLY, FYNNEI. The CDR3 region is CASTQGQQNTEAFF. CDR3 nucleotide sequence: TGTGCCAGTACCCAGGGACAGCAGAACACTGAAGCTTTCTTT.

This chain joins TRBV6-5 and TRBJ1-6, with D possibly TRBD1 on 5 matching bases. The CDR3 extends over 18 amino acids. V gave up 0 bases and J gave up 0 bases, with 12 bases separating them. Per germline, CDR1 MNHEY and CDR2 SVGAGI. CDR3 sequence: CASSYSGRASSYNSPLHF. Here the CDR3 DNA reads TGTGCCAGCAGTTACTCGGGCAGGGCGAGCTCCTATAATTCACCCCTCCACTTT.

The rearrangement links TRBV27 to TRBJ1-1; D call uncertain. The CDR3 consists of 12 residues. The ends were cut back, 5 bases at V and 1 base at J, with 5 bases in the middle. Germline loops: CDR1 MNHEY, CDR2 SMNVEV (reference sequence). Here the CDR3 reads CASSDPNTEAFF. Written as DNA, the CDR3 is TGTGCCAGCAGTGATCCGAACACTGAAGCTTTCTTT.

The chain recombines TRBV19 with TRBJ1-5; 9 bases agree with TRBD1. V lost 9 bases, J lost 5 bases, and 11 bases stayed unmatched. CDR3 size: 15 residues. Germline V gene data show CDR1 as LNHDA and CDR2 as SQIVND (reference sequence). CDR3 in amino acids: CASRVGQGWDQPQHF. The DNA of the CDR3 is TGTGCCAGCCGGGTGGGACAGGGTTGGGATCAGCCCCAGCATTTT.

V is TRBV10-3 and J is TRBJ1-1; perhaps TRBD1 as D (6 bases). CDR3 size: 16 residues. Germline V gives CDR1 ENHRY, CDR2 SYGVKD. Trimming took 0 bases from V and 5 from J, leaving 16 bases between them. The CDR3 nucleotides read TGTGCCATCAGTGAGTCCGGCAGGGGAGGGGGAACTGAAGCTTTCTTT. Translating it yields CAISESGRGGGTEAFF.

V usage is TRBV20-1 and J usage is TRBJ2-1, with D perhaps being TRBD1 or TRBD2 (5 bases each). This CDR3 region has 14 residues. Germline CDR1 DFQATT, CDR2 SNEGSKA (reference sequence). Trimming pared 1 base from V and 7 bases from J, leaving 14 bases between. The CDR3 DNA sequence: TGCAGTGCTAGAGTTGGGGGAGCGGTGAATGAGCAGTTCTTC. This codes for CSARVGGAVNEQFF.

The chain links TRBV7-2 to TRBJ1-3; 10 nucleotides line up with TRBD1. CDR1 is SGHTA and CDR2 is FQGNSA in the germline V gene. The CDR3 length is 15 residues. The J segment lost 3 bases and the V segment lost 5 bases, leaving 4 bases of the junction unmatched. The CDR3 nucleotides are TGTGCCAGCAGCCAGGACAGGGGGATTGGAAACACCATATATTTT. It yields the protein CASSQDRGIGNTIYF.

V usage is TRBV10-3 and J usage is TRBJ2-3; a possible D gene is TRBD1 (6 bases). This CDR3 region has 16 residues. Trimming stripped 0 bases from V and 2 bases from J, with 12 bases between. Per the germline V gene, CDR1 is ENHRY and CDR2 is SYGVKD. The DNA of the CDR3 is TGTGCCATCAGTGAGTCCATGGACAGCACCACAGATACGCAGTATTTT. Protein sequence: CAISESMDSTTDTQYF.

The chain has TRBV19 and TRBJ1-6, with D perhaps matching TRBD1 (6 bases). In germline, CDR1 is LNHDA, CDR2 SQIVND (reference sequence). With 3 bases removed from V and 8 bases from J, the gap between germline ends came to 11 bases. This CDR3 region has 14 residues. Here the CDR3 reads CASSIGGADSPLHF. The DNA for the CDR3 is TGTGCCAGTAGTATCGGGGGGGCTGATTCACCCCTCCACTTT.

The chain is built from TRBV28 and TRBJ1-5; no reliable D call. The CDR3 consists of 14 residues. V lost 3 bases and J lost 1, with 7 bases in between. Germline values: CDR1 MDHEN, CDR2 SYDVKM. This CDR3 reads CASSFVGSNQPQHF. DNA for the CDR3: TGTGCCAGCAGTTTTGTGGGAAGCAATCAGCCCCAGCATTTT. Full variable domain (remainder filled in from reference TRBV28 and TRBJ1-5): DVKVTQSSRYLVKRTGEKVFLECVQDMDHENMFWYRQDPGLGLRLIYFSYDVKMKEKGDIPEGYSVSREKKERFSLILESASTNQTSMYLCASSFVGSNQPQHFGDGTRLSIL.